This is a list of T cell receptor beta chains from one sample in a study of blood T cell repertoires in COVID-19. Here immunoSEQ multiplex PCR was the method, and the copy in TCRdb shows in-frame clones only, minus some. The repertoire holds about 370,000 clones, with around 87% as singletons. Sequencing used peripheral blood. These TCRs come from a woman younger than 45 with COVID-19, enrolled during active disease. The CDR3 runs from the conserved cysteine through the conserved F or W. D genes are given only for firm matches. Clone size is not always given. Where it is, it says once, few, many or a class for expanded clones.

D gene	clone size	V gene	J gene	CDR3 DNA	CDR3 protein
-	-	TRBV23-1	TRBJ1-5	TGCGCCAGCAAGGGGGATCAGCCCCAGCATTTT	CASKGDQPQHF
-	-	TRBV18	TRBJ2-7	TGTGCCAGCTCACCCGCGGTGGGTGAGCAGTACTTC	CASSPAVGEQYF
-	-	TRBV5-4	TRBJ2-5	TGTGCCAGCAGCCCGGGACTCAAGTACCAAGAGACCCAGTACTTC	CASSPGLKYQETQYF
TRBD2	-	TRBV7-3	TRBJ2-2	TGTGCCAGCAGCCCGGGGGGGTCCGGGGAGCTGTTTTTT	CASSPGGSGELFF
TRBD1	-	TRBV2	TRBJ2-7	TGTGCCAGCTTCCGGGACAGAGACTCCTACGAGCAGTACTTC	CASFRDRDSYEQYF
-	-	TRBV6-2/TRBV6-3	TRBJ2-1	TGTGCCAGCAGCTGGGCTGGGGGGAGCCCTCGGAATGAGCAGTTCTTC	CASSWAGGSPRNEQFF
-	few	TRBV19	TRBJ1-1	TGTGCCAGTAAACGACAGAACACTGAAGCTTTCTTT	CASKRQNTEAFF
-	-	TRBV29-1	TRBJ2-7	TGCAGCGTTGGAGCCCGAGATGCCTACGAGCAGTACTTC	CSVGARDAYEQYF
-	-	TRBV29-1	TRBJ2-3	TGCAGCGTTTCCAGGGGAGATACGCAGTATTTT	CSVSRGDTQYF
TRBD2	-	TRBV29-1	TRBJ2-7	TGCAGCGTTGCTACGGGAGGCTTCTACGAGCAGTACTTC	CSVATGGFYEQYF
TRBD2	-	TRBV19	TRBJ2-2	TGTGCCAGTAGTGGACTAGCGGATTCCGGGGAGCTGTTTTTT	CASSGLADSGELFF
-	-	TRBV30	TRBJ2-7	TGTGCCTGGAGTGTAAGGCAAACCGCGGCGCAGTACTTC	CAWSVRQTAAQYF
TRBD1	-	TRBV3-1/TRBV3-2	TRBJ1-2	TGTGCCAGCAGCCGGGCACAGGGGAACTTCTATGGCTACACCTTC	CASSRAQGNFYGYTF
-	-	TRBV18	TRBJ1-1	TGTGCCAGCTCACTACAGGCTAACACTGAAGCTTTCTTT	CASSLQANTEAFF
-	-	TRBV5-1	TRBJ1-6	TGCGCCAGCAGCATCCGGACAGTGAGCTCCTATAATTCACCCCTCCACTTT	CASSIRTVSSYNSPLHF
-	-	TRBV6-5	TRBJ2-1	TGTGCCAGCAGTTCCGGGACACAGGAGCGCGAGCAGTTCTTC	CASSSGTQEREQFF
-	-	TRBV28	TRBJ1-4	TGTGCCAGCAGTTCTCAGGGGTTCACTAATGAAAAACTGTTTTTT	CASSSQGFTNEKLFF
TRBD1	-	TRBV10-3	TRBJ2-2	TGTGCCACAACAGGGGAACCCGGGGAGCTGTTTTTT	CATTGEPGELFF
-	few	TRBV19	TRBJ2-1	TGTGCCAGTAGTATAGGCGGAGACTACAATGAGCAGTTCTTC	CASSIGGDYNEQFF
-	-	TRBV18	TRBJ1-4	TGTGCCAGCTCACCCGTCCCGGCAGGATTTGAAAAACTGTTTTTT	CASSPVPAGFEKLFF
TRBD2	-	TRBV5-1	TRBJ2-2	TGCGCCAGCAGCTTGGTCGTCCAAGCGGGAGGGCCTAACACCGGGGAGCTGTTTTTT	CASSLVVQAGGPNTGELFF
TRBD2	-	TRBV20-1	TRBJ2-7	TGCAGTGCTAGTACCGGGACTAGGGAAGGAGGATACGAGCAGTACTTC	CSASTGTREGGYEQYF
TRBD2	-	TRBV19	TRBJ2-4	TGTGCCAGTAGTATAGGACGACTAGCGGAGGAAATCTGGGACAAAAACATTCAGTACTTC	CASSIGRLAEEIWDKNIQYF
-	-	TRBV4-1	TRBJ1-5	TGCGCCAGCAGCCAAGATCAAGGTTGGGGACAACCCAATCAGCCCCAGCATTTT	CASSQDQGWGQPNQPQHF
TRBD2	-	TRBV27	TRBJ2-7	TGTGCCAGCAGTTCCCCCAGCGGGGGGGGGAGGGAGCAGTACTTC	CASSSPSGGGREQYF
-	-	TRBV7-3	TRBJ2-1	TGTGCCAGCAGCACGGAGGGGTATCGGGCGAATGAGCAGTTCTTC	CASSTEGYRANEQFF
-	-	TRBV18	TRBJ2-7	TGTGCCAGCTCACCGGAGGAGCACGAGCAGTACTTC	CASSPEEHEQYF